These 26 T cell receptor beta chains came from one sample sequenced in a study of blood T cell repertoires in COVID-19. Assay used: immunoSEQ multiplex PCR; TCRdb lists only in-frame clones, some missing. The sample lists under 300,000 clones; more than 80% were seen once. The specimen sequenced was peripheral blood. These receptors came from a man younger than 45 who had recovered from COVID-19.

CDR3 coding DNA: TGTGCCAGCAACATACAGGGCACCGGGGAGCTGTTTTTT. Protein: CASNIQGTGELFF. This sequence joins TRBV12-3 or TRBV12-4 and TRBJ2-2; maybe TRBD1 (6 bases). CDR3 length: 13 residues. V was pared by 7 bases and J by 4 bases, with 10 bases between.

V is TRBV9 and J is TRBJ1-2; TRBD1 might be the D (6 bases). V lost 6 bases to trimming and J lost 8 bases, with 17 bases between them. Looked up from germline, CDR1 is SGDLS and CDR2 is YYNGEE. This CDR3 region has 13 residues. The CDR3 DNA is TGTGCCAGCACCTCGGCGGGGGCGCGCGGCTACACCTTC. Translation: CASTSAGARGYTF.

This clone has only a few counts. The gene calls are TRBV5-1 and TRBJ2-2; D possibly corresponds to TRBD2 (6 bases). With 3 bases removed from V and 1 base from J, the gap between germline ends came to 10 bases. Germline lookup yields CDR1 SGHRS and CDR2 YFSETQ. The CDR3 loop spans 15 amino acids. The CDR3 DNA follows: TGCGCCAGCAGCTCGGTGACTAGGAACACCGGGGAGCTGTTTTTT. It is translated as CASSSVTRNTGELFF.

This clone showed up many times. V gene TRBV4-1 combines with J gene TRBJ1-5; no definite D call. Trimming left V 4 bases short and J 8 bases short, with 27 bases between. CDR3 length equals 18 residues. CDR1 is MGHRA, CDR2 YSYEKL, per germline. CDR3 in DNA: TGCGCCAGCAGCCCCGGTGGAATATTAGACGGGTTTACGGAGCCCCAGCATTTT. Translation: CASSPGGILDGFTEPQHF.

V and J are TRBV21-1 and TRBJ1-4; the DNA was not compared with TRBD1, the D call given in the table. TRBV21-1 is noted as a pseudogene. The CDR3 length is 16 residues. CDR3 nucleotides: TGTGCCAGCAGCAAACCTAGACAGACAACTAATGAAAAACTGTTTTTT. Residues: CASSKPRQTTNEKLFF.

CDR3 in amino acids: CASTLQGTPGEKLFF. Written as DNA, the CDR3 is TGTGCCAGCACTCTCCAGGGGACCCCCGGGGAAAAACTGTTTTTT. The chain couples TRBV2 to TRBJ1-4; possible D gene TRBD1, 6 bases. The CDR3 is 15 residues long. Trimming took off 7 bases at V and 8 bases at J, with 20 bases between the two ends. Germline lookup yields CDR1 SNHLY and CDR2 FYNNEI. Based on the CDR3 plus reference TRBV2 and TRBJ1-4, the full variable domain is EPEVTQTPSHQVTQMGQEVILRCVPISNHLYFYWYRQILGQKVEFLVSFYNNEISEKSEIFDDQFSVERPDGSNFTLKIRSTKLEDSAMYFCASTLQGTPGEKLFFGSGTQLSVL.

The chain carries TRBV6-5 and TRBJ1-2; D is perhaps TRBD1 (5 bases). V was shortened by 7 bases and J by 2 bases, with 14 bases between the two germline ends. Germline-derived CDR1 and CDR2 are MNHEY and SVGAGI. CDR3 length: 14 amino acids. In DNA, the CDR3 is TGTGCCAGCACCCGGGACTCGCCAAACTATGGCTACACCTTC. This encodes CASTRDSPNYGYTF.

The gene calls are TRBV7-2 and TRBJ1-1, with D possibly matching TRBD1 (5 bases). Trimming cost V 8 bases and J 3 bases, with 19 bases left between them. The germline CDR1 and CDR2 sequences are SGHTA and FQGNSA. This CDR3 is 15 amino acids long. CDR3 coding DNA: TGTGCCAGCCTCGCCCGGGGACGGAGGGACACTGAAGCTTTCTTT. As protein: CASLARGRRDTEAFF.

CDR3 bases: TGTGCCAGCAGTCCCCGATACGGGGATCGATCCTACGAGCAGTACTTC. Protein product: CASSPRYGDRSYEQYF. The chain couples TRBV6-2 or TRBV6-3 to TRBJ2-7; possibly TRBD2 for D (5 bases). Trimming removed 5 bases from V and 1 base from J, with 18 bases in between. Germline V gene data show CDR1 as MNHEY and CDR2 as SVGEGT. This CDR3 region has 16 residues.

This chain uses TRBV6-1 with TRBJ2-7, with TRBD1 matching over 9 bases. This CDR3 has 14 amino acids. V was clipped by 3 bases and J by 3 bases; unmatched bases: 3. Per germline, CDR1 MNHNS and CDR2 SASEGT. The CDR3 protein is CASSDGTGFYEQYF. Here the CDR3 DNA reads TGTGCCAGCAGTGACGGGACAGGGTTCTACGAGCAGTACTTC.

V and J are TRBV5-1 and TRBJ1-1, with D perhaps TRBD1 (5 bases). Germline V gene data show CDR1 as SGHRS and CDR2 as YFSETQ. Trimming removed 4 bases from V and 8 bases from J, with 12 bases in between. The CDR3 contains 12 residues. CDR3 DNA sequence: TGCGCCAGCAGCCTGGTGGAGGGGGAAGCTTTCTTT. It is translated as CASSLVEGEAFF. Full variable domain (missing parts from reference TRBV5-1 and TRBJ1-1): KAGVTQTPRYLIKTRGQQVTLSCSPISGHRSVSWYQQTPGQGLQFLFEYFSETQRNKGNFPGRFSGRQFSNSRSEMNVSTLELGDSALYLCASSLVEGEAFFGQGTRLTVV.

The rearrangement links TRBV7-2 to TRBJ2-7; 8 bases match TRBD1. The length of the CDR3 is 15 residues. Germline V CDR1 and CDR2: SGHTA, FQGNSA. The junction had 8 bases not matched to a gene; V was cut back by 6 bases and J by 1 base. DNA for the CDR3: TGTGCCAGCAGTTTTACCGGGACAGGTTCCTACGAGCAGTACTTC. This translates into CASSFTGTGSYEQYF.

This rearrangement joins TRBV7-8 to TRBJ2-7; D not resolved. Per the germline V gene, CDR1 is SGHVS and CDR2 is FQNEAQ. Trimming stripped 7 bases from V and 5 bases from J, with 18 bases between. The CDR3 covers 14 residues. This CDR3 reads CASTESGAQNEQYF. The CDR3 nucleotides are TGTGCCAGCACCGAGTCGGGTGCCCAGAACGAGCAGTACTTC.

CDR3 sequence (DNA): TGTGCCAGCAGCTTAGATTGGAGTGAGCCCCAGCATTTT. Encoded protein: CASSLDWSEPQHF. The chain employs TRBV11-2 and TRBJ1-5; D gene uncertain. This CDR3 is built from 13 residues. The ends were cut back, 0 bases at V and 8 bases at J, with 8 bases in the middle. Germline V lookup: CDR1 SGHAT, CDR2 FQNNGV.

The rearrangement joins TRBV4-2 to TRBJ1-5; D gene uncertain. Germline-derived CDR1 and CDR2 are LGHNA and YNFKEQ. The CDR3 is 17 amino acids. V lost 0 bases, J lost 0 bases, and 12 bases lay in between. The CDR3 protein is CASSQDLRGNSNQPQHF. The CDR3 DNA is TGTGCCAGCAGCCAAGATCTTCGAGGAAATAGCAATCAGCCCCAGCATTTT.

The gene calls are TRBV6-5 and TRBJ1-2, with D tentatively TRBD1 (5 bases). Trimming cost V 0 bases and J 4 bases, with 15 bases left between them. Germline V gene sequence: CDR1 MNHEY, CDR2 SVGAGI. The length of the CDR3 is 16 residues. The CDR3 region has the DNA TGTGCCAGCAGTTACTCGGGCAGGGCGGGAGGCTATGGCTACACCTTC. It yields the protein CASSYSGRAGGYGYTF.

This clone was detected a few times. This chain links TRBV2 with TRBJ1-1, with D unclear. In germline, CDR1 is SNHLY, CDR2 FYNNEI. The CDR3 contains 15 residues. The V end was cut by 2 bases, the J end by 4 bases, with 14 bases between. CDR3 region: CASSESTAEGTEAFF. Written as DNA, the CDR3 is TGTGCCAGCAGTGAATCTACGGCGGAGGGCACTGAAGCTTTCTTT.

V gene TRBV5-1 combines with J gene TRBJ2-7; 11 nucleotides align to TRBD2. V was pared by 2 bases and J by 3 bases, with 1 base of the junction left unmatched. CDR3 length: 14 amino acids. In germline, CDR1 is SGHRS, CDR2 YFSETQ. CDR3 DNA sequence: TGCGCCAGCAGCTTCGGACTAGCGGGCTACGAGCAGTACTTC. Translation gives CASSFGLAGYEQYF. Using reference TRBV5-1 and TRBJ2-7 for the parts outside the CDR3, the full variable domain is KAGVTQTPRYLIKTRGQQVTLSCSPISGHRSVSWYQQTPGQGLQFLFEYFSETQRNKGNFPGRFSGRQFSNSRSEMNVSTLELGDSALYLCASSFGLAGYEQYFGPGTRLTVT.

The chain recombines TRBV3-1 (or the pseudogene TRBV3-2) with TRBJ2-6; 7 bases line up with TRBD1. The CDR3 sequence is 18 residues long. The V and J ends lost 3 bases and 0 bases, in that order; junction bases with no gene match: 8. Germline CDR1 and CDR2: LGHDT and YNNKEL (reference sequence). The CDR3 DNA sequence: TGTGCCAGCAGCCAGGCGACAGGGACCTTCTCTGGGGCCAACGTCCTGACTTTC. Residues: CASSQATGTFSGANVLTF.

This chain links TRBV4-3 with TRBJ1-4; D unresolved. The CDR3 has 14 residues. Germline lookup yields CDR1 LGHNA and CDR2 YSLEER. The ends were cut back, 8 bases at V and 0 bases at J, with 10 bases in the middle. This CDR3 is CASSEGPTNEKLFF. The CDR3 bases are TGCGCCAGCTCAGAGGGCCCAACTAATGAAAAACTGTTTTTT.

The genes are TRBV13 and TRBJ1-1; D is perhaps TRBD1 (6 bases). Germline V lookup: CDR1 PRHDT, CDR2 FYEKMQ (reference sequence). This CDR3 spans 15 amino acids. With 5 bases removed from V and 0 bases from J, the gap between germline ends came to 13 bases. CDR3: CASSSYRALNTEAFF. Written as DNA, the CDR3 is TGTGCCAGCAGCAGCTACAGGGCCCTGAACACTGAAGCTTTCTTT.

V is TRBV3-1 (or the pseudogene TRBV3-2) and J is TRBJ1-5; the D gene is possibly TRBD1 (5 bases). This CDR3 region has 14 residues. The germline V gene has CDR1 LGHDT and CDR2 YNNKEL (reference sequence). Trimming took 0 bases from V and 9 from J, leaving 12 bases between them. The CDR3 coding sequence is TGTGCCAGCAGCCAAGAGGCAATCGGGGGGCCCCAGCATTTT. Its protein product is CASSQEAIGGPQHF.

The V gene is TRBV10-3, the J gene TRBJ1-6; TRBD1 matches at 9 bases. The CDR3 runs 15 residues. V shed 6 bases, J shed 7 bases, and the junction held 7 bases outside the gene matches. Germline V gene data show CDR1 as ENHRY and CDR2 as SYGVKD. CDR3 DNA: TGTGCCATCAGGAACGGACAGGGGCAAAATTCACCCCTCCACTTT. This codes for CAIRNGQGQNSPLHF.

The chain joins TRBV6-4 to TRBJ1-1; the D gene is possibly TRBD1 (5 bases). The CDR3 is made up of 15 amino acids. Germline loops: CDR1 MRHNA, CDR2 SNTAGT. Between the trimmed V and J ends, which lost 5 bases and 3 bases, there was a span of 16 bases. DNA of the CDR3: TGTGCCAGCAGTTTTCGGGCCTCAGGGCACACTGAAGCTTTCTTT. Translated, it gives CASSFRASGHTEAFF.

The gene calls are TRBV11-2 and TRBJ1-5; no clear D. This CDR3 spans 15 amino acids. Trimming removed 5 bases from V and 7 bases from J, with 18 bases in between. CDR1 is SGHAT, CDR2 FQNNGV, per germline. CDR3 nucleotide sequence: TGTGCCAGCAGCCGCCTCGGGGAGGGTGGCCAGCCCCAGCATTTT. Amino acids: CASSRLGEGGQPQHF.

This sequence joins TRBV5-8 and TRBJ2-5, with 9 bases aligning to TRBD1. Germline CDR1 and CDR2: SGHTS and YDEGEE. The CDR3 spans 14 residues. The trim removed 4 bases at V and 5 bases at J, leaving 6 bases unmatched. The CDR3 nucleotides read TGTGCCAGCAGCCGAACAGGGGGCTGGGAGACCCAGTACTTC. It specifies CASSRTGGWETQYF.